The rows below give T cell receptor beta chains drawn from one sample of a study of shared clonotypes between healthy human individuals. Using immunoSEQ multiplex PCR, the repertoire was profiled, and TCRdb retains in-frame clones only, with some absent. The profile covers some 2.4 million clones, with more than 85% appearing a single time and roughly 0.36% taken by the ten largest. Sample: naive CD4+ T cells from PBMCs. These receptors originate from a young man in good health. Some clones in this sample may be carry-over from other donors' samples. Both conserved end residues are part of each CDR3. A D gene is named only where the DNA matches it firmly. Not all rows give a size; the values are once, few, many and, for expanded clones, a class.

cdr3_length d_call j_call v_call clone_size cdr3_aa cdr3_nt
16 NA TRBJ2-5 TRBV5-1 NA CASSKQVYGFGETQYF TGCGCCAGCAGCAAGCAAGTTTACGGGTTCGGGGAGACCCAGTACTTC
15 NA TRBJ1-6 TRBV4-2 NA CASSQESQVKSPLHF TGTGCCAGCAGCCAAGAAAGTCAGGTCAAATCACCCCTCCACTTT
15 NA TRBJ1-4 TRBV7-2 once CASSDGLATNEKLFF TGTGCCAGCAGCGATGGGCTAGCAACTAATGAAAAACTGTTTTTT
15 TRBD1 TRBJ1-1 TRBV5-4 NA CASSLIGQANTEAFF TGTGCCAGCAGCCTTATTGGACAGGCGAACACTGAAGCTTTCTTT
15 TRBD2 TRBJ2-7 TRBV6-5 once CASRSPGGSSYEQYF TGTGCCAGCAGGTCCCCGGGGGGGAGCTCCTACGAGCAGTACTTC
16 NA TRBJ2-5 TRBV7-2 NA CASSSKGGGSGQTQYF TGTGCCAGCAGCTCCAAAGGGGGCGGGAGTGGGCAGACCCAGTACTTC
17 NA TRBJ2-3 TRBV7-6 NA CASSLAGTRGVADTQYF TGTGCCAGCAGCTTAGCGGGTACCCGGGGAGTGGCAGATACGCAGTATTTT
16 NA TRBJ2-1 TRBV5-1 NA CASSLSLGRVYNEQFF TGCGCCAGCAGCTTGTCTTTGGGGCGGGTCTACAATGAGCAGTTCTTC
14 NA TRBJ2-5 TRBV2 NA CASSGSWRQETQYF TGTGCCAGCAGTGGTTCTTGGCGCCAAGAGACCCAGTACTTC
14 NA TRBJ2-3 TRBV5-4 NA CASSSGLPTDTQYF TGTGCCAGCAGCTCGGGACTGCCCACAGATACGCAGTATTTT
13 NA TRBJ2-7 TRBV5-3 NA CARSPPWPYEQYF TGTGCCAGAAGCCCCCCATGGCCCTACGAGCAGTACTTC
19 TRBD2 TRBJ2-3 TRBV14 once CASSQKRGRYGGITDTQYF TGTGCCAGCAGCCAAAAAAGGGGCCGCTACGGGGGGATCACAGATACGCAGTATTTT
14 TRBD2 TRBJ2-7 TRBV5-4 NA CASSPGLARYEQYF TGTGCCAGCAGCCCGGGACTAGCGAGATACGAGCAGTACTTC
15 TRBD2 TRBJ2-1 TRBV18 NA CASSPGTSGNNEQFF TGTGCCAGCTCACCAGGGACTAGCGGGAACAATGAGCAGTTCTTC
15 TRBD1 TRBJ2-5 TRBV7-2 NA CASSRTLIQGARQYF TGTGCCAGCAGCCGAACCTTGATCCAGGGGGCGCGGCAGTACTTC
14 TRBD1 TRBJ2-7 TRBV28 NA CASSLRDRSYEQYF TGTGCCAGCAGTCTCCGGGACAGATCCTACGAGCAGTACTTC
15 TRBD2 TRBJ2-7 TRBV27 NA CASRTLAAVTYEQYF TGTGCCAGCAGAACACTAGCGGCGGTTACCTACGAGCAGTACTTC
14 TRBD1 TRBJ1-2 TRBV27 NA CASRLMTGKSGYTF TGTGCCAGCAGACTGATGACAGGGAAGAGCGGCTACACCTTC
11 NA TRBJ1-3 TRBV30 few CAWSPGNTIYF TGTGCCTGGAGCCCCGGAAACACCATATATTTT
14 NA TRBJ1-4 TRBV6-5 NA CASSYQGGGEKLFF TGTGCCAGCAGTTACCAGGGCGGGGGGGAAAAACTGTTTTTT
12 NA TRBJ2-7 TRBV28 NA CASRTHPYEQYF TGTGCCAGCAGGACTCATCCATACGAGCAGTACTTC
14 NA TRBJ1-3 TRBV6-5 NA CASRRSLSGNTIYF TGTGCCAGCAGGCGATCCCTCTCTGGAAACACCATATATTTT
14 TRBD2 TRBJ2-7 TRBV19 NA CASSEAGVLYEQYF TGTGCCAGTAGCGAAGCGGGAGTGCTCTACGAGCAGTACTTC
15 NA TRBJ1-2 TRBV6-5 NA CASSRVVGFNYGYTF TGTGCCAGCAGTCGCGTTGTGGGGTTCAACTATGGCTACACCTTC